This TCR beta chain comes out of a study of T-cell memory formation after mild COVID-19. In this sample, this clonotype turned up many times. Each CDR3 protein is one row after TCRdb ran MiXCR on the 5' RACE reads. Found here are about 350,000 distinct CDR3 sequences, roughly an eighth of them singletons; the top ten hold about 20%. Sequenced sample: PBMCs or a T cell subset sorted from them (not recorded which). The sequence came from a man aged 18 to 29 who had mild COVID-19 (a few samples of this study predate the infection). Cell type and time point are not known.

The DNA of the CDR3 is TGCAGTGTGGCGGTCTCCGGGGCCTATGGCTACACCTTC. As protein: CSVAVSGAYGYTF. The chain recombines TRBV20-1 with TRBJ1-2, with a tentative D call TRBD1 (5 bases). V was cut by 7 bases and J by 4 bases, with 16 bases left in between. The CDR3 length is 13 residues. CDR1 DFQATT and CDR2 SNEGSKA come from the germline V gene (reference sequence).